This entry concerns a single TCR beta chain. Its antigen is as yet unknown. The assay was immunoSEQ multiplex PCR, and TCRdb's table has in-frame clones only and misses some. This sample has approximately 980,000 clones, with about three quarters found just once. The data originate from a study of shared clonotypes between healthy human individuals. Study observations and caveats: Researchers found naive subsets generally carried larger estimated richness than memory subsets.

The germline gives CDR1 MNHNY, CDR2 SVGAGI (reference sequence). V was cut by 4 bases and J by 3 bases, with 9 bases left in between. The CDR3 is 13 residues long. The clonotype originates from a man between 18 and 35 years old in good health. Sample: memory CD4+ T cells sorted from blood. Sample subset: CD45RA-negative fraction. The rearrangement links TRBV6-6 to TRBJ1-1; the D gene is possibly TRBD1 (5 bases). The chain's CDR3 is CASSSGGHTEAFF. CDR3 DNA sequence: TGTGCCAGCAGTTCGGGGGGACACACTGAAGCTTTCTTT.